This TCR beta chain was observed in a study of blood T cell repertoires in COVID-19 (dated by TCRdb to the early 2020s). About the full investigation: Samples from collaborators originated in the United States, Italy and Spain and spanned both the acute and convalescent phases of COVID-19. The sample metadata nearly always contained a de-identified subject ID, COVID-19 status, age in years and sex. The samples were drawn from two sources: the first 160 participants of the ongoing ImmuneRACE study, and some 1,300 subjects contributed by 6 global collaborators. Subjects who had been exposed to COVID-19, were actively infected with it, or had recovered from it provided the deeply sampled blood TCRbeta repertoires that made up the dataset. A freely available public database, intended as a resource for researchers studying the immune response to SARS-CoV-2, is where the repertoires were released. The material from the prospective study consisted of cDNA or gDNA derived from T cells, B-cell-depleted T cells, or PBMCs. Where HLA class I and class II types were available, the types were taken from metadata supplied by the sample provider, not from assay-based typing.

Worth noting for this clone: The clone's antigen remains unknown. No much larger clonotype is one base removed from it; base qualities were not supplied.

TCRbeta CDR3 regions were amplified from genomic DNA using the immunoSEQ Assay, a bias-controlled multiplex PCR. The paper's processing steps were these. The number of nucleated cells in each sample was estimated from the amplification of reference gene primers within the assay. Sequence reads were collapsed and filtered to measure the absolute abundance of every unique TCRbeta CDR3 rearrangement. For each sample, productive Simpson clonality was calculated as the square root of Simpson's diversity index over productive rearrangements. What TCRdb holds here is the immuneACCESS table cut down to in-frame rearrangements. Part of the clones is not present; checked against another copy, under half of the missing clones reflect an unresolved V gene, and the others are unexplained. Clone size and the V and J calls come from that table; the DNA yielded D and trimming. The sample profile shows nearly 40,000 clones; over 75% of them were found once. Of the sample, approximately 10% is held by the ten largest clones.

Collaborating institutions collected whole blood in K2EDTA tubes following their own protocols. For TCRbeta analysis, collaborator samples were shipped as frozen whole blood, as isolated PBMCs, or as DNA extracted from either sample type. Study-wide conclusions, independent of this receptor: The amount of clinical and demographic metadata varied by source and participant and was provided uncurated.

This clonotype was sampled from a woman between 65 and 79 years old with acute or convalescent COVID-19. Sequences were obtained from peripheral blood.

CDR3 reads: CASSHVPRARVWIANEKLFF. The sequenced DNA: TGTGCCAGCAGCCACGTCCCCCGGGCCAGGGTATGGATTGCTAATGAAAAACTGTTTTTT. Recombination connected TRBV3-1 (or the pseudogene TRBV3-2) to TRBJ1-4; a tentative D call is TRBD1 (5 bases match). Between the V and J ends, shortened by 3 bases and 3 bases respectively, the junction contains 26 bases. According to the germline V gene (reference sequence), CDR1 reads LGHDT and CDR2 reads YNNKEL. CDR3 length: 20 amino acids, cysteine to phenylalanine. The entry retains the CDR3 DNA only, 60 bases that are in frame from base 1.